The entry that follows covers one T cell receptor beta chain sequence. The data are from a study of identical twins. The ends lost 7 bases at V and 9 bases at J; junction bases unmatched: 10. The CDR3 length is 14 residues. Germline CDR1 reads MNHNS; CDR2 reads SASEGT. TCRdb re-analysed the 5' RACE reads in MiXCR, keeping a single row per CDR3 protein. Here the sample spans 410,000 or so distinct CDR3 sequences, 15% to 20% being singletons. V gene TRBV6-1 combines with J gene TRBJ1-4, with 8 positions matching TRBD1. This receptor was taken from a middle-aged man in good health. Sequencing input: naive T cells sorted from blood. CDR3 protein: CASTTGGVGKKLFF. The CDR3 DNA reads as TGTGCCAGCACCACAGGGGGGGTAGGGAAAAAACTGTTTTTT.